The rows below give T cell receptor beta chains drawn from one sample of a study of CD4 T cells in relation to SARS-CoV-2 and coronaviruses. No antigen is known for these receptors. Profiling relied on immunoSEQ multiplex PCR, and the TCRdb table lists in-frame clones only, not all of them. In the table there are about 19,000 clones, 80% to 85% of which are singletons. Material for sequencing was CD4+ T cells from PBMCs, cultured in vitro. Receptors originate from a human donor in good health. Both conserved end residues are part of each CDR3. Each record gives: J gene, D gene, clone size, V gene, CDR3 DNA, CDR3 protein. D genes are given only for firm matches. Clone size is given for some rows only: seen once, a few or many times, or a class if the clone is expanded.

j_call: TRBJ2-2; d_call: -; clone_size: once; v_call: TRBV7-9; cdr3_nt: TGTGCCAGCAGCTTCGCCGACGGAGAGCTGTTTTTT; cdr3_aa: CASSFADGELFF
j_call: TRBJ1-2; d_call: -; clone_size: -; v_call: TRBV19; cdr3_nt: TGTGCCAGTAGTATGGGACGGCTGTATGGCTACACCTTC; cdr3_aa: CASSMGRLYGYTF
j_call: TRBJ1-5; d_call: -; clone_size: -; v_call: TRBV23-1; cdr3_nt: TGCGCCAGCAGGGTCCCTCTGAGACACATCTGCAATCAGCCCCAGCATTTT; cdr3_aa: CASRVPLRHICNQPQHF
j_call: TRBJ1-4; d_call: TRBD1; clone_size: -; v_call: TRBV2; cdr3_nt: TGTGCCAGCACCGGACTGACAGGGGCTAATGAAAAACTGTTTTTT; cdr3_aa: CASTGLTGANEKLFF
j_call: TRBJ2-1; d_call: -; clone_size: -; v_call: TRBV7-9; cdr3_nt: TGTGCCAGCAGCTTGGGTGAGCAGTTCTTC; cdr3_aa: CASSLGEQFF
j_call: TRBJ1-1; d_call: -; clone_size: few; v_call: TRBV4-3; cdr3_nt: TGCGCCAGCAGCCAAGAAGTACGGGGCGGGGGGAAAGCTTTCTTT; cdr3_aa: CASSQEVRGGGKAFF
j_call: TRBJ1-4; d_call: -; clone_size: -; v_call: TRBV4-3; cdr3_nt: TGCGCCAGCAGCCAAATGGTTGGTAATGAAAAACTGTTTTTT; cdr3_aa: CASSQMVGNEKLFF
j_call: TRBJ1-3; d_call: -; clone_size: once; v_call: TRBV11-3; cdr3_nt: TGTGCCAGCAGCTTAAACTCTGGCTCTGGAAACACCATATATTTT; cdr3_aa: CASSLNSGSGNTIYF
j_call: TRBJ1-2; d_call: TRBD1; clone_size: -; v_call: TRBV27; cdr3_nt: TGTGCCAGCAGTTTGAAACCGGGACAGGGGGCTCATGGCTACACCTTC; cdr3_aa: CASSLKPGQGAHGYTF
j_call: TRBJ1-1; d_call: -; clone_size: -; v_call: TRBV14; cdr3_nt: TGTGCCAGCAGCCAAGCTTACAGCATGAACACTGAAGCTTTCTTT; cdr3_aa: CASSQAYSMNTEAFF
j_call: TRBJ2-7; d_call: -; clone_size: -; v_call: TRBV28; cdr3_nt: TGTGCCAGCAGTTTAGCTAGGGACGAGCAGTACTTC; cdr3_aa: CASSLARDEQYF
j_call: TRBJ2-7; d_call: TRBD2; clone_size: -; v_call: TRBV3-1/TRBV3-2; cdr3_nt: TGTGCCAGCAGCCAGAGACTGGGACTAGCGCATGCCTACGAGCAGTACTTC; cdr3_aa: CASSQRLGLAHAYEQYF
j_call: TRBJ2-7; d_call: -; clone_size: once; v_call: TRBV16; cdr3_nt: TGTGCCAGCAGCCAACGGGATTCCGCCTACGAGCAGTACTTC; cdr3_aa: CASSQRDSAYEQYF
j_call: TRBJ1-4; d_call: -; clone_size: -; v_call: TRBV14; cdr3_nt: TGTGCCAGCAGCCAGAGACAAGAGACTAATGAAAAACTGTTTTTT; cdr3_aa: CASSQRQETNEKLFF
j_call: TRBJ1-6; d_call: -; clone_size: -; v_call: TRBV30; cdr3_nt: TGTGCCTGGAGCAGGGGCGAAGATTCACCCCTCCACTTT; cdr3_aa: CAWSRGEDSPLHF
j_call: TRBJ2-4; d_call: -; clone_size: -; v_call: TRBV7-2; cdr3_nt: TGTGCCAGCAGCTCGGATTTGGGACAAGCTAGGAACATTCAGTACTTC; cdr3_aa: CASSSDLGQARNIQYF
j_call: TRBJ2-7; d_call: -; clone_size: -; v_call: TRBV6-6; cdr3_nt: TGTGCCAGCAGTTACGTCAGGGGAGGCGAGCAGTACTTC; cdr3_aa: CASSYVRGGEQYF
j_call: TRBJ2-7; d_call: TRBD2; clone_size: -; v_call: TRBV4-2; cdr3_nt: TGTGCCAGCAGCCAAGATCGGGTAGCGGGAGGGACTATCTCCTACGAGCAGTACTTC; cdr3_aa: CASSQDRVAGGTISYEQYF
j_call: TRBJ2-2; d_call: -; clone_size: -; v_call: TRBV19; cdr3_nt: TGTGCCGGCTCCAGTAGGACCGGGGAGCTGTTTTTT; cdr3_aa: CAGSSRTGELFF
j_call: TRBJ1-3; d_call: -; clone_size: -; v_call: TRBV7-2; cdr3_nt: TGTGCCAGCAGCGCTGGGGGCAGGGGCTCTGGAAACACCATATATTTT; cdr3_aa: CASSAGGRGSGNTIYF
j_call: TRBJ1-4; d_call: -; clone_size: -; v_call: TRBV2; cdr3_nt: TGTGCCAGCACGGGTGATGACGATGAAAAACTGTTTTTT; cdr3_aa: CASTGDDDEKLFF
j_call: TRBJ1-1; d_call: -; clone_size: -; v_call: TRBV5-1; cdr3_nt: TGCGCCAGCAGCTTGGAGGCAGGACTCACTGAAGCTTTCTTT; cdr3_aa: CASSLEAGLTEAFF
j_call: TRBJ2-7; d_call: -; clone_size: few; v_call: TRBV30; cdr3_nt: TGTGCCTGGAGTTACGGGTACGAGCAGTACTTC; cdr3_aa: CAWSYGYEQYF
j_call: TRBJ1-1; d_call: TRBD1; clone_size: once; v_call: TRBV4-3; cdr3_nt: TGCGCCAGCAGCCAAGATCCCCTCGGGACAGGGGGCACTGAAGCTTTCTTT; cdr3_aa: CASSQDPLGTGGTEAFF
j_call: TRBJ1-2; d_call: -; clone_size: -; v_call: TRBV9; cdr3_nt: TGTGCCAGCCGTTGGGAGGGGGAATTCTATGGCTACACCTTC; cdr3_aa: CASRWEGEFYGYTF
j_call: TRBJ1-5; d_call: -; clone_size: few; v_call: TRBV6-1; cdr3_nt: TGTGCCAGCAGTGAAAGCCCGCGGGGCGATCGGCCCCAGCATTTT; cdr3_aa: CASSESPRGDRPQHF
j_call: TRBJ2-3; d_call: -; clone_size: -; v_call: TRBV5-6; cdr3_nt: TGTGCCAGCAGCTTCCCCCAGGAGCCAGATACGCAGTATTTT; cdr3_aa: CASSFPQEPDTQYF
j_call: TRBJ1-4; d_call: -; clone_size: -; v_call: TRBV29-1; cdr3_nt: TGCAGCGTTGGGGGTCCCCAGGCCACGAATGAAAAACTGTTTTTT; cdr3_aa: CSVGGPQATNEKLFF
j_call: TRBJ2-7; d_call: TRBD1; clone_size: -; v_call: TRBV29-1; cdr3_nt: TGCAGCGTACAGCAGACAGGGGCCGACGAGCAGTACTTC; cdr3_aa: CSVQQTGADEQYF
j_call: TRBJ1-6; d_call: TRBD1; clone_size: -; v_call: TRBV2; cdr3_nt: TGTGCCAGCAGTGTTTTCGGGACAGGGGCCAATTCACCCCTCCACTTT; cdr3_aa: CASSVFGTGANSPLHF
j_call: TRBJ1-2; d_call: -; clone_size: -; v_call: TRBV27; cdr3_nt: TGTGCCAGCAGTCAACAGGGTCGTGTTGGCTACACCTTC; cdr3_aa: CASSQQGRVGYTF
j_call: TRBJ1-2; d_call: -; clone_size: -; v_call: TRBV2; cdr3_nt: TGTGCCAGCAGTGAGGGCAGGAAATTCTATGGCTACACCTTC; cdr3_aa: CASSEGRKFYGYTF
j_call: TRBJ2-6; d_call: -; clone_size: -; v_call: TRBV2; cdr3_nt: TGTGCCAGCAGCTCTCGGGCTGGGGCCAACGTCCTGACTTTC; cdr3_aa: CASSSRAGANVLTF
j_call: TRBJ2-1; d_call: TRBD2; clone_size: -; v_call: TRBV4-3; cdr3_nt: TGCGCCAGCAGCCAAGAAAGCGGGGCGACCATCAATGAGCAGTTCTTC; cdr3_aa: CASSQESGATINEQFF
j_call: TRBJ1-4; d_call: -; clone_size: -; v_call: TRBV19; cdr3_nt: TGTGCCAGTAAACCCGGACGGGCAACTAATGAAAAACTGTTTTTT; cdr3_aa: CASKPGRATNEKLFF
j_call: TRBJ2-7; d_call: -; clone_size: -; v_call: TRBV5-6; cdr3_nt: TGTGCCAGCAGCTTGGGGCACTCCTACGAGCAGTACTTC; cdr3_aa: CASSLGHSYEQYF
j_call: TRBJ2-6; d_call: -; clone_size: -; v_call: TRBV9; cdr3_nt: TGTGCCAGCAGCGTAGTAACCGGACAAGGGGTCCCATCTGGGGCCAACGTCCTGACTTTC; cdr3_aa: CASSVVTGQGVPSGANVLTF
j_call: TRBJ2-2; d_call: -; clone_size: -; v_call: TRBV5-1; cdr3_nt: TGCGCCAGCAGCCCACTCGGTAACACCGGGGAGCTGTTTTTT; cdr3_aa: CASSPLGNTGELFF
j_call: TRBJ2-1; d_call: TRBD2; clone_size: -; v_call: TRBV6-6; cdr3_nt: TGTGCCAGCCGAGCGGGAGTGGGCAATGAGCAGTTCTTC; cdr3_aa: CASRAGVGNEQFF
j_call: TRBJ2-7; d_call: -; clone_size: few; v_call: TRBV10-2; cdr3_nt: TGCGCCAGCAGTGATCAGGGCTACGAGCAGTACTTC; cdr3_aa: CASSDQGYEQYF
j_call: TRBJ2-1; d_call: TRBD2; clone_size: -; v_call: TRBV3-1/TRBV3-2; cdr3_nt: TGTGCCAGCAGCCCGGGACTAGCGGGTTACAATGAGCAGTTCTTC; cdr3_aa: CASSPGLAGYNEQFF
j_call: TRBJ2-3; d_call: -; clone_size: -; v_call: TRBV9; cdr3_nt: TGTGCCAGCAGCGTAGGGTTAGCGGCGGATACGCAGTATTTT; cdr3_aa: CASSVGLAADTQYF
j_call: TRBJ1-1; d_call: -; clone_size: -; v_call: TRBV11-3; cdr3_nt: TGTGCCAGCAGCCGGGGGGGAAGCACTGAAGCTTTCTTT; cdr3_aa: CASSRGGSTEAFF
j_call: TRBJ2-5; d_call: TRBD1; clone_size: -; v_call: TRBV7-9; cdr3_nt: TGTGCCAGCAGCTTAGGGGGACAGGTCGGAGGAGAGACCCAGTACTTC; cdr3_aa: CASSLGGQVGGETQYF
j_call: TRBJ2-2; d_call: TRBD1; clone_size: -; v_call: TRBV7-2; cdr3_nt: TGTGCCAGCAGCTTATGGGACAGACGAGGCACCGGGGAGCTGTTTTTT; cdr3_aa: CASSLWDRRGTGELFF
j_call: TRBJ1-2; d_call: -; clone_size: once; v_call: TRBV5-6; cdr3_nt: TGTGCCAGCAGCTTGGGACAGCGCTCTAACTATGGCTACACCTTC; cdr3_aa: CASSLGQRSNYGYTF
j_call: TRBJ2-7; d_call: TRBD1; clone_size: -; v_call: TRBV7-2; cdr3_nt: TGTGCCAGCAGCTTAAACACAGGGGAAACCTACGAGCAGTACTTC; cdr3_aa: CASSLNTGETYEQYF
j_call: TRBJ2-7; d_call: TRBD1; clone_size: -; v_call: TRBV30; cdr3_nt: TGTGCCTGGAGGGGCAGGGGGTTTGGGGAGCAGTACTTC; cdr3_aa: CAWRGRGFGEQYF
j_call: TRBJ2-7; d_call: -; clone_size: -; v_call: TRBV29-1; cdr3_nt: TGCAGCGCAAGCCAGACCCAGTACGAGCAGTACTTC; cdr3_aa: CSASQTQYEQYF
j_call: TRBJ1-4; d_call: TRBD1; clone_size: once; v_call: TRBV7-9; cdr3_nt: TGTGCCAGCAGCTTAGGACAGGGGGGCGAAAAACTGTTTTTT; cdr3_aa: CASSLGQGGEKLFF
j_call: TRBJ1-2; d_call: -; clone_size: -; v_call: TRBV27; cdr3_nt: TGTGCCAGCAGCGCAACAGGGTTCCGTGGCTACACCTTC; cdr3_aa: CASSATGFRGYTF
j_call: TRBJ1-2; d_call: TRBD1; clone_size: -; v_call: TRBV6-5; cdr3_nt: TGTGCCAGCAGCCGGACAGGGGGGGATGGCTACACCTTC; cdr3_aa: CASSRTGGDGYTF
j_call: TRBJ2-2; d_call: TRBD2; clone_size: -; v_call: TRBV6-6; cdr3_nt: TGTGCCAGCAGCCGACTAGCGGGGGGTAAGAATACCGGGGAGCTGTTTTTT; cdr3_aa: CASSRLAGGKNTGELFF
j_call: TRBJ2-7; d_call: TRBD2; clone_size: -; v_call: TRBV12-5; cdr3_nt: TGTGCTAGTACTAGCGGGAGCAACTCCTACGAGCAGTACTTC; cdr3_aa: CASTSGSNSYEQYF
j_call: TRBJ1-3; d_call: -; clone_size: once; v_call: TRBV7-4; cdr3_nt: TGTGCCAGGGGATCTTGGTGCGGCTCTGGAAACACCATATATTTT; cdr3_aa: CARGSWCGSGNTIYF
j_call: TRBJ1-6; d_call: -; clone_size: -; v_call: TRBV19; cdr3_nt: TGTGCCAGTAGTATTAGTCCTCCCCCGTTTAATTCACCCCTCCACTTT; cdr3_aa: CASSISPPPFNSPLHF
j_call: TRBJ2-1; d_call: -; clone_size: -; v_call: TRBV9; cdr3_nt: TGTGCCAGCAGCGGGGACGCCGCTTCCTACAATGAGCAGTTCTTC; cdr3_aa: CASSGDAASYNEQFF
j_call: TRBJ2-2; d_call: -; clone_size: -; v_call: TRBV7-9; cdr3_nt: TGTGCCAGCAGCTTCGGGGCGCTAGCCGTAACCGGGGAGCTGTTTTTT; cdr3_aa: CASSFGALAVTGELFF
j_call: TRBJ2-7; d_call: TRBD2; clone_size: -; v_call: TRBV3-1/TRBV3-2; cdr3_nt: TGTGCCAGCAGCCATTATATAGCGGGGGGCCACGAGCAGTACTTC; cdr3_aa: CASSHYIAGGHEQYF
j_call: TRBJ2-3; d_call: TRBD2; clone_size: -; v_call: TRBV28; cdr3_nt: TGTGCCAGCACCTCATTGCGGGGGGCCACAGATACGCAGTATTTT; cdr3_aa: CASTSLRGATDTQYF